The rows below give T cell receptor beta chains drawn from one sample of a study of CD8 T cells in ankylosing spondylitis. TCRdb analysed the 5' RACE reads with MiXCR anew, one entry per CDR3 protein. The data contain around 150,000 distinct CDR3 sequences, approximately 10% of them seen just once; the ten biggest clones take up about 4%. What was sequenced was blood, either unsorted or a sorted T cell fraction (not recorded which). The receptors shown here come from a female donor with ankylosing spondylitis or in good health (not recorded which). Both conserved end residues are part of each CDR3. D genes are given only for firm matches. Size values are once, few and many counts, or a class for expanded clones, and some rows have none.

many	NA	TRBV20-1	TRBJ1-5	CSARSIGGGNQPQHF	TGCAGTGCTAGGTCCATCGGAGGGGGCAATCAGCCCCAGCATTTT
many	TRBD1	TRBV29-1	TRBJ2-3	CSVSQGTDTQYF	TGCAGCGTTTCACAGGGGACAGATACGCAGTATTTT
NA	TRBD1	TRBV7-6	TRBJ1-4	CASSPTGPTGTNEKLFF	TGTGCCAGCAGCCCCACGGGTCCGACAGGGACTAATGAAAAACTGTTTTTT
many	NA	TRBV10-3	TRBJ2-2	CAISESNVDTGELFF	TGTGCCATCAGTGAGTCGAACGTGGACACCGGGGAGCTGTTTTTT
NA	NA	TRBV4-1	TRBJ2-1	CASNQERGPNEQLF	TGCGCCAGCAACCAAGAACGGGGACCCAATGAGCAGCTCTTC
many	NA	TRBV5-5	TRBJ1-1	CASSGMLAVNTEAFF	TGTGCCAGCAGCGGGATGTTGGCGGTCAACACTGAAGCTTTCTTT
many	TRBD2	TRBV12-3/TRBV12-4	TRBJ2-7	CASSLAWALAEHTYEQYF	TGTGCCAGCAGTTTAGCGTGGGCCCTAGCGGAGCACACCTACGAGCAGTACTTC
many	NA	TRBV16	TRBJ1-1	CASSTETEAFF	TGTGCCAGCAGCACCGAGACTGAAGCTTTCTTT
many	NA	TRBV12-3/TRBV12-4	TRBJ1-2	CASRKTGPRSYGYTF	TGTGCCAGCAGAAAAACCGGGCCGCGAAGCTATGGCTACACCTTC
NA	NA	TRBV5-6	TRBJ1-2	CASSLRWDPIDGYTF	TGTGCCAGCAGCTTAAGGTGGGATCCGATAGATGGCTACACCTTC
NA	NA	TRBV20-1	TRBJ1-2	CSAPKGNGYGYTF	TGCAGTGCCCCGAAGGGGAATGGCTATGGCTACACCTTC
NA	NA	TRBV7-9	TRBJ2-7	CASSPMFRAEQYF	TGTGCCAGCAGCCCTATGTTCAGGGCCGAGCAGTACTTC
many	NA	TRBV5-1	TRBJ1-1	CASSLGSGMNTEAFF	TGCGCCAGCAGCTTGGGGTCGGGGATGAACACTGAAGCTTTCTTT
NA	TRBD2	TRBV6-5	TRBJ2-7	CASSYGSGVYEQYF	TGTGCCAGCAGTTACGGTAGCGGGGTCTACGAGCAGTACTTC
many	NA	TRBV29-1	TRBJ1-2	CSVDFGVGKRYGYTF	TGCAGCGTTGATTTCGGGGTTGGGAAGCGCTATGGCTACACCTTC
many	NA	TRBV19	TRBJ2-1	CASSIVDLNEQFF	TGTGCCAGTAGTATAGTCGATCTCAATGAGCAGTTCTTC
many	NA	TRBV2	TRBJ1-3	CASTGTPGNTIYF	TGTGCCAGCACCGGGACTCCCGGAAACACCATATATTTT
few	NA	TRBV3-1	TRBJ2-2	CASRSGTGELFF	TGTGCCAGCAGATCTGGGACCGGGGAGCTGTTTTTT
NA	NA	TRBV28	TRBJ1-5	CASSMPFEGLQPQHF	TGTGCCAGCAGTATGCCCTTTGAGGGGCTCCAGCCCCAGCATTTT
many	TRBD1	TRBV20-1	TRBJ2-2	CSARQGNTGELFF	TGCAGTGCCCGACAGGGGAACACCGGGGAGCTGTTTTTT
NA	TRBD2	TRBV12-3/TRBV12-4	TRBJ2-5	CASKGSGRQETQYF	TGTGCCAGCAAGGGTAGCGGGAGGCAAGAGACCCAGTACTTC
many	NA	TRBV5-1	TRBJ2-2	CATNKDGGGELFF	TGCGCCACTAACAAGGATGGCGGCGGGGAGCTGTTTTTT
many	TRBD1	TRBV12-3/TRBV12-4	TRBJ1-1	CASSFLDRGEGW	TGTGCCAGCAGCTTCTTGGACAGGGGCGAGGGTTGG
NA	NA	TRBV5-1	TRBJ2-7	CASSLDQGISYEQYF	TGCGCCAGCAGCTTGGACCAGGGGATTTCCTACGAGCAGTACTTC
many	TRBD2	TRBV20-1	TRBJ2-5	CSARLADGGTQYF	TGCAGTGCTCGACTAGCGGACGGGGGGACCCAGTACTTC
NA	NA	TRBV7-3	TRBJ1-1	CASSSQGMGTEAFF	TGTGCCAGCAGCTCACAGGGCATGGGCACTGAAGCTTTCTTT
many	NA	TRBV7-2	TRBJ2-3	CASSPRTGSRTDTQYF	TGTGCCAGCAGCCCGAGGACTGGGTCACGCACAGATACGCAGTATTTT
many	TRBD2	TRBV12-3/TRBV12-4	TRBJ2-7	CASSRGTSYEQYF	TGTGCCAGCAGCCGAGGGACTAGCTACGAGCAGTACTTC
many	NA	TRBV5-1	TRBJ1-1	CASSTRAGSTEAFF	TGCGCCAGCAGCACCCGGGCTGGGAGCACTGAAGCTTTCTTT
many	NA	TRBV28	TRBJ2-3	CASSFDSGADTQYF	TGTGCCAGCAGTTTCGACTCCGGGGCAGATACGCAGTATTTT
few	NA	TRBV12-3/TRBV12-4	TRBJ2-3	CASRARYGVTDTQYF	TGTGCCAGCAGGGCCAGATACGGGGTCACAGATACGCAGTATTTT
many	NA	TRBV11-2	TRBJ1-5	CASSLGVGVGQPQHF	TGTGCCAGCAGCTTAGGGGTAGGGGTAGGTCAGCCCCAGCATTTT
many	NA	TRBV7-2	TRBJ2-1	CASSPNGGGKSDEQFF	TGTGCCAGCAGCCCCAATGGAGGGGGCAAGAGTGATGAGCAGTTCTTC
many	NA	TRBV5-1	TRBJ2-3	CASSSTLDTQYF	TGCGCCAGCAGCTCCACGTTGGATACGCAGTATTTT
many	TRBD2	TRBV20-1	TRBJ2-2	CSGLAGGTGELFF	TGCAGTGGCCTAGCGGGAGGCACCGGGGAGCTGTTTTTT
NA	NA	TRBV7-8	TRBJ1-2	CASSLASQPYGYTF	TGTGCCAGCAGCTTAGCTTCCCAGCCATATGGCTACACCTTC
many	NA	TRBV19	TRBJ2-5	CASSIGQSQETQYF	TGTGCCAGTAGTATAGGACAGTCCCAAGAGACCCAGTACTTC
many	NA	TRBV28	TRBJ1-5	CASSPLTGSGQPQHF	TGTGCCAGCAGTCCCCTAACCGGGTCCGGGCAGCCCCAGCATTTT
once	NA	TRBV7-3	TRBJ1-1	CASSFSTVAEAFF	TGTGCCAGCAGCTTTTCCACAGTGGCTGAAGCTTTCTTT
many	NA	TRBV2	TRBJ2-3	CASTPITGPADTQYF	TGTGCCAGCACCCCGATTACAGGGCCCGCAGATACGCAGTATTTT
many	NA	TRBV15	TRBJ2-3	CATSSGLSTDTQYF	TGTGCCACCAGCTCCGGGCTGAGCACAGATACGCAGTATTTT
many	TRBD1	TRBV3-1	TRBJ1-5	CASSYSGGDQPQHF	TGTGCCAGCAGCTACTCAGGGGGGGATCAGCCCCAGCATTTT
many	NA	TRBV7-4	TRBJ1-4	CASSLGATNEKLFF	TGTGCCAGCAGCTTGGGGGCAACTAATGAAAAACTGTTTTTT
NA	TRBD2	TRBV14	TRBJ2-1	CASSQDGSLAGVVAEQFF	TGTGCCAGCAGCCAAGATGGGAGTCTAGCGGGAGTAGTCGCCGAGCAGTTCTTC
many	TRBD1	TRBV3-1	TRBJ1-5	CASSFQGGNQPQHF	TGTGCCAGCAGCTTCCAGGGGGGCAATCAGCCCCAGCATTTT
many	TRBD2	TRBV12-3/TRBV12-4	TRBJ2-1	CASSLGTSGNSYNEQFF	TGTGCCAGCAGTTTAGGGACTAGCGGGAATTCCTACAATGAGCAGTTCTTC
many	NA	TRBV20-1	TRBJ1-1	CSATGQLNTEAFF	TGCAGTGCGACCGGACAGTTGAACACTGAAGCTTTCTTT
once	NA	TRBV7-2	TRBJ2-7	CVSRDAERSYEQYF	TGTGTCAGCAGAGATGCGGAGCGCTCCTACGAGCAGTACTTC
many	TRBD2	TRBV11-2	TRBJ2-3	CASSDTSGGAGTQYF	TGTGCCAGCAGCGATACTAGCGGGGGGGCCGGGACGCAGTATTTT
many	NA	TRBV25-1	TRBJ2-1	CASSDGGRRNEQFF	TGTGCCAGCAGTGATGGGGGACGGCGCAATGAGCAGTTCTTC
NA	TRBD1	TRBV10-2	TRBJ1-1	CASSEPRGKAEAFF	TGCGCCAGCAGTGAGCCCAGGGGGAAGGCTGAAGCTTTCTTT
many	NA	TRBV12-3/TRBV12-4	TRBJ2-3	CASSLAVFTDTQYF	TGTGCCAGCAGTTTAGCAGTTTTCACAGATACGCAGTATTTT
many	NA	TRBV29-1	TRBJ2-5	CSAIDTFQETQYF	TGCAGCGCTATAGACACATTCCAAGAGACCCAGTACTTC
once	NA	TRBV20-1	TRBJ2-1	CSASSGEQFF	TGCAGTGCTTCAAGCGGTGAGCAGTTCTTC